Listed below are T cell receptor beta chains from one sample, sequenced in a study of CD8 T cells in ankylosing spondylitis. TCRdb re-analysed the 5' RACE reads in MiXCR, keeping a single row per CDR3 protein. This sample carries around 540,000 distinct CDR3 sequences, roughly 13% of them seen once, and the ten largest clones take nearly 7%. Sequenced input: blood, either unsorted or a sorted T cell fraction (not recorded which). These receptors all come from a male donor with ankylosing spondylitis. The CDR3 runs from the conserved cysteine through the conserved F or W. A D gene is named only where the DNA matches it firmly. Where a row states a size, it is once, few, many or the class of an expanded clone; other rows omit it.

cdr3_nt,cdr3_aa,cdr3_length,d_call,clone_size,v_call,j_call
TGTGCCAGCAGCTTAGAGTTGAGTTCACATGAGCAGTTCTTC,CASSLELSSHEQFF,14,.,many,TRBV7-2,TRBJ2-1
TGTGCCAGCAGGGACCGCGGCACCGGGGAGCTGTTTTTT,CASRDRGTGELFF,13,.,few,TRBV6-1,TRBJ2-2
TGTGCCAGCAGCACCGGACTAGACAATGAGCAGTTCTTC,CASSTGLDNEQFF,13,TRBD2,few,TRBV11-3,TRBJ2-1
TGCAGTGCTAGGGCAGGAGTGACTGAAGCTTTCTTT,CSARAGVTEAFF,12,.,.,TRBV20-1,TRBJ1-1
TGCGCCAGCAGCTTGGGACAGGGTGGCGGAGGAGATACGCAGTATTTT,CASSLGQGGGGDTQYF,16,TRBD1,many,TRBV5-1,TRBJ2-3
TGTGCCAGCAGTTGGGGTCTTGGAAATTCACCCCTCCACTTT,CASSWGLGNSPLHF,14,.,few,TRBV12-3/TRBV12-4,TRBJ1-6
TGTGCCAGCAGCTCCATAGGGACAGGGAGGTGGACTGAAGCTTTCTTT,CASSSIGTGRWTEAFF,16,TRBD1,.,TRBV7-2,TRBJ1-1
TGCGCCAGCAGCCAAGCCCCGACAGGGAATGAGCAGTTCTTC,CASSQAPTGNEQFF,14,TRBD1,many,TRBV4-1,TRBJ2-1
TGTGCCAGCAGCGCACTGACAGGGCAGGGCTACGAGCAGTACTTC,CASSALTGQGYEQYF,15,TRBD1,.,TRBV7-8,TRBJ2-7
TGTGCCACCAGCAGAAAGCCTACAGGGGATGGGCGGTATGAGCAGTTCTTC,CATSRKPTGDGRYEQFF,17,TRBD1,few,TRBV15,TRBJ2-1
TGTGCCACCAGCAGAGATCCGACAGGGGGGGAGACCCAGTACTTC,CATSRDPTGGETQYF,15,TRBD1,few,TRBV15,TRBJ2-5
TGCAGCGTTGGTAAACAGAGCCAGGAGACCCAGTACTTC,CSVGKQSQETQYF,13,.,.,TRBV29-1,TRBJ2-5
TGTGCCAGCAAGCCCAATCCCGGGGGAACCTATGGCTACACCTTC,CASKPNPGGTYGYTF,15,.,few,TRBV6-2/TRBV6-3,TRBJ1-2
TGTGCCAGCAGCCCTGGGGGATCTCCTAACGAGCAGTACTTC,CASSPGGSPNEQYF,14,.,.,TRBV7-9,TRBJ2-7
TGCGCCAGCAATATTCAGGGCACAGATACGCAGTATTTT,CASNIQGTDTQYF,13,.,many,TRBV5-1,TRBJ2-3
TGTGCCAGCAGTGGGGAGGGGGCAGGTCAGCCCCAGCATTTT,CASSGEGAGQPQHF,14,TRBD1,many,TRBV12-3/TRBV12-4,TRBJ1-5
TGTGCCAGCAGCTTAGCAGGGGATGAGGAGTTTTTTAACTATGGCTACACCTTC,CASSLAGDEEFFNYGYTF,18,.,few,TRBV11-1,TRBJ1-2
TGTGCCAGTAGTAACCGGGACAGGGTTGATGTGCAGTACTTC,CASSNRDRVDVQYF,14,TRBD1,.,TRBV19,TRBJ2-7
TGTGCCAGTAGTACCGGGACTAGCGGGAACTATGAGCAGTTCTTC,CASSTGTSGNYEQFF,15,TRBD2,few,TRBV19,TRBJ2-1
TGCGCCAGCAGCCAAGCAGGACTAGCGGGGAGCTACAATGAGCAGTTCTTC,CASSQAGLAGSYNEQFF,17,TRBD2,few,TRBV4-1,TRBJ2-1
TGCAGTGCTAGTCTGCTAGCGGGAGAAGAGACCCAGTACTTC,CSASLLAGEETQYF,14,TRBD2,.,TRBV20-1,TRBJ2-5
TGCGCCAGCAGCTTGGCCGGGACGGACACTGAAGCTTTCTTT,CASSLAGTDTEAFF,14,.,.,TRBV12-3/TRBV12-4,TRBJ1-1
TGCGCCAGCAGCCCGGACAACTACAATGAGCAGTTCTTC,CASSPDNYNEQFF,13,.,few,TRBV4-1,TRBJ2-1
TGTGCCAGTAGTATCGTGTCCTCTGGAAACACCATATATTTT,CASSIVSSGNTIYF,14,.,few,TRBV19,TRBJ1-3
TGTGCCAGCAGCCATAGGAGCACTAGCGGAGGCACAGATACGCAGTATTTT,CASSHRSTSGGTDTQYF,17,TRBD2,.,TRBV11-3,TRBJ2-3
TGTGCCAGCAGACCTCTAGGACAGACGAACACTGAAGCTTTCTTT,CASRPLGQTNTEAFF,15,.,many,TRBV6-2/TRBV6-3,TRBJ1-1
TGCGCCAGCAGCTTCGACTCACCCACAGATACGCAGTATTTT,CASSFDSPTDTQYF,14,.,few,TRBV5-1,TRBJ2-3
TGTGCCAGCAGCACTGGACAGGGAACGGGCGAGCAGTACTTC,CASSTGQGTGEQYF,14,TRBD1,few,TRBV5-4,TRBJ2-7
TGCAGTGCTAAAGACACCGCGCTTGAGCCCCAGCATTTT,CSAKDTALEPQHF,13,.,.,TRBV20-1,TRBJ1-5
TGTGCCAGCAGCTCTACCCGAGCGGGAGGGGGGTCCAATGAGCAGTTCTTC,CASSSTRAGGGSNEQFF,17,TRBD2,.,TRBV7-9,TRBJ2-1
TGTGCCAGCAGCCATCCATCCGGACAGAAAGATGGTGGCTACACCTTC,CASSHPSGQKDGGYTF,16,.,few,TRBV4-2,TRBJ1-2
TGCAGTGCTAGAGTTCCGGGGATTGAGCAGTTCTTC,CSARVPGIEQFF,12,.,.,TRBV20-1,TRBJ2-1
TGTGCCAGCAGAGCTACAGGAGGGGCCCACGAGCAGTACTTC,CASRATGGAHEQYF,14,.,few,TRBV25-1,TRBJ2-7
TGCGCCAGCAGCTCACAGGGGCCCTCTGGAAACACCATATATTTT,CASSSQGPSGNTIYF,15,TRBD1,.,TRBV5-1,TRBJ1-3
TGTGCCAGCAGTGAATACCCCACTAGCGAGAGGCAGTATTTT,CASSEYPTSERQYF,14,TRBD2,few,TRBV25-1,TRBJ2-3
TGCAGTGCTACCCGACTAGCGGGAGCTTTCGAGCAGTACTTC,CSATRLAGAFEQYF,14,TRBD2,.,TRBV20-1,TRBJ2-7
TGCGCCAGCAGCCAAGATCTCGGCCTAGCAGATACGCAGTATTTT,CASSQDLGLADTQYF,15,.,.,TRBV4-1,TRBJ2-3
TGCAGCGCCCTCGCCTCGTGGCGGGGGGATGAGCAGTTCTTC,CSALASWRGDEQFF,14,TRBD2,.,TRBV29-1,TRBJ2-1
TGTGCCAGCAGCCAAGACGGTGTTTCCTATGGCTACACCTTC,CASSQDGVSYGYTF,14,.,few,TRBV4-2,TRBJ1-2
TGTGCCACTAACGGTGGTTTCAGGGCTGAGCAGTTCTTC,CATNGGFRAEQFF,13,.,.,TRBV24-1,TRBJ2-1